What follows are 14 T cell receptor beta chains derived from one specimen sequenced in a study of radiotherapy plus CTLA-4 blockade in lung cancer. Assay: immunoSEQ multiplex PCR; the TCRdb copy retains only in-frame clones and omits some. Of about 120,000 clones in the sample, about 80% are singletons; the top ten hold about 3.5%. The sample here was peripheral blood, taken from a patient treated with radiotherapy plus ipilimumab. Every receptor here comes from a human donor with non-small cell lung cancer that progressed on radiotherapy plus ipilimumab. Some clones in this sample may be carry-over from other donors' samples.

The V call is TRBV7-9, the J call TRBJ1-2; D is unresolved. The CDR3 has 11 amino acids. Looked up from germline, CDR1 is SEHNR and CDR2 is FQNEAQ (reference sequence). Between the trimmed V and J ends, which lost 5 bases and 4 bases, there was a span of 5 bases. CDR3 sequence reads: CASSPSYGYTF. The CDR3 nucleotides read TGTGCCAGCAGCCCGAGCTATGGCTACACCTTC.

The chain combines TRBV13 with TRBJ2-1; no clear D. The V gene lost 2 bases and the J gene lost 9 bases, with 8 bases spanning the gap. The germline CDR1 and CDR2 sequences are PRHDT and FYEKMQ (reference sequence). This CDR3 has 12 residues. CDR3 in amino acids: CASSLMAGEQFF. The DNA for the CDR3 is TGTGCCAGCAGCTTAATGGCAGGTGAGCAGTTCTTC.

The gene calls are TRBV9 and TRBJ2-3, with 8 bases fitting TRBD2. The CDR3 is 15 residues long. V lost 0 bases to trimming and J lost 8 bases; unmatched junction nucleotides: 8. Germline CDR1 is SGDLS and CDR2 is YYNGEE. CDR3 DNA: TGTGCCAGCAGCGTAGTTTCGGGGGGGCAGGGTACGCAGTATTTT. It yields the protein CASSVVSGGQGTQYF.

The chain uses TRBV18 and TRBJ2-3; 12 bases fit TRBD1. The ends lost 3 bases at V and 4 bases at J; junction bases unmatched: 5. The CDR3 has 16 residues. Looked up from germline, CDR1 is KGHSH and CDR2 is LQKENI. The CDR3 reads CASSPPGQGAPDTQYF. CDR3 in DNA: TGTGCCAGCTCACCCCCGGGACAGGGGGCCCCAGATACGCAGTATTTT.

The sample holds one count of this clone. This chain links TRBV28 with TRBJ1-3; D is ambiguous. Germline V gene data show CDR1 as MDHEN and CDR2 as SYDVKM. CDR3 length: 17 residues. Trimming took off 4 bases at V and 2 bases at J, with 18 bases between the two ends. The CDR3 protein is CASSWGGVAVPGNTIYF. CDR3 bases: TGTGCCAGCAGTTGGGGAGGAGTGGCAGTCCCTGGAAACACCATATATTTT.

The table lists this clone with a count of one. V is TRBV6-5 and J is TRBJ2-7; a weak D match, TRBD2 (5 bases). The CDR3 has 14 residues. Germline V CDR1 and CDR2: MNHEY, SVGAGI. Trimming cost V 4 bases and J 1 base, with 11 bases left between them. The CDR3, as DNA: TGTGCCAGCAGTTTCCGGGAAGGGTCCTACGAGCAGTACTTC. Translation gives CASSFREGSYEQYF.

This clone was found once. This chain links TRBV30 with TRBJ2-3, with 10 bases aligning to TRBD1. This CDR3 has 14 amino acids. Germline lookup yields CDR1 GTSNPN and CDR2 SVGIG (reference sequence). V lost 5 bases, J lost 8 bases, and 10 bases stayed unmatched. Here the CDR3 reads CAWSSTGGTGTQYF. The CDR3 region has the DNA TGTGCCTGGTCCTCGACAGGGGGCACGGGTACGCAGTATTTT.

The chain links TRBV5-6 to TRBJ1-1, with D possibly matching TRBD1 (6 bases). CDR1 and CDR2 from the germline V gene are SGHDT and YYEEEE. With 5 bases removed from V and 4 bases from J, the gap between germline ends came to 18 bases. The CDR3 is 15 amino acids. CDR3 DNA: TGTGCCAGCAGTTGCGGTGGGGGCGGGGGCACTGAAGCTTTCTTT. Translated, it gives CASSCGGGGGTEAFF.

The chain couples TRBV5-1 to TRBJ2-3, with TRBD2 matching over 14 bases. V was clipped by 3 bases and J by 14 bases; unmatched bases: 23. Germline V lookup: CDR1 SGHRS, CDR2 YFSETQ. The CDR3 length is 19 residues. In DNA, the CDR3 is TGCGCCAGCAGCTCAATAGGGACTAGCGGGGGCCCGGAGTTCGGTGGTTCGTATTTT. Its protein product is CASSSIGTSGGPEFGGSYF.

There are a few counts of this clone. CDR3 coding DNA: TGTGCCAGCAGTGAGACAGGGGGCGATCAGCCCCAGCATTTT. Its translation: CASSETGGDQPQHF. This sequence joins TRBV6-4 and TRBJ1-5, with 10 bases that match TRBD1. V gave up 3 bases and J gave up 5 bases; unmatched junction bases: 1. The germline V gene has CDR1 MRHNA and CDR2 SNTAGT. The CDR3 loop spans 14 amino acids.

The chain employs TRBV30 and TRBJ1-6, with 7 bases lining up with TRBD1. This CDR3 has 14 amino acids. Germline values: CDR1 GTSNPN, CDR2 SVGIG (reference sequence). The junction had 5 bases not matched to a gene; V was cut back by 0 bases and J by 9 bases. The CDR3 bases are TGTGCCTGGAGTGTGGAGACAGGGACTTCACCCCTCCACTTT. This encodes CAWSVETGTSPLHF.

The chain uses TRBV4-3 and TRBJ2-7; TRBD2 might be the D (6 bases). The CDR3 is 16 residues long. Germline CDR1 reads LGHNA; CDR2 reads YSLEER. With 4 bases removed from V and 6 bases from J, the gap between germline ends came to 22 bases. CDR3 in amino acids: CASSPLWGGTPLEQYF. CDR3 coding DNA: TGCGCCAGCAGCCCGCTTTGGGGCGGGACTCCTCTCGAGCAGTACTTC.

This sequence joins TRBV5-1 and TRBJ1-6; D call uncertain. The CDR3 sequence is 16 residues long. The germline V gene has CDR1 SGHRS and CDR2 YFSETQ. V lost 4 bases and J 0 bases, leaving 11 bases between the germline ends. In DNA, the CDR3 is TGCGCCAGCAGCCACGGCCCAAGCTCCTATAATTCACCCCTCCACTTT. This translates into CASSHGPSSYNSPLHF.

In DNA form, the CDR3 reads TGCGCCAGCAGCGGCCAGGGTTACGAGACCCAGTACTTC. Amino acids: CASSGQGYETQYF. The V and J genes are TRBV5-1 and TRBJ2-5; D is perhaps TRBD1 (5 bases). Germline CDR1 is SGHRS and CDR2 is YFSETQ. The CDR3 sequence is 13 residues long. Deletions cut 4 bases from V and 5 bases from J, with 12 bases between.